This TCR beta chain comes out of a study of Ad26.COV2.S vaccination and SARS-CoV-2 variants. Study as a whole: Once or twice, 56 days apart, Ad26.COV2.S was delivered intramuscularly.

Using immunoSEQ multiplex PCR, the repertoire was profiled, and TCRdb retains in-frame clones only, with some absent. The repertoire has around 320,000 clones, over 75% of them found once; the top ten carry roughly 3.2%. General study points: Vaccine recipients and placebo recipients showed similar non-spike TCR breadth.

Worth noting for this clone: Antigen: not known.

Documented treatment: around 19 received Ad26.COV2.S at low or high dose, single or two shots; roughly five received placebo; per-sample allocation not given. Day 63 after the first vaccine or placebo injection was the time point for sampling. The CDR3 contains 16 residues. Germline-derived CDR1 and CDR2 are SGHRS and YFSETQ. V dropped 4 bases and J dropped 4; count of bases not matched to a gene: 10. The TCR sequence derives from a person between 18 and 59 years old who received the Ad26.COV2.S COVID-19 vaccine or a placebo. The material was peripheral blood, obtained in a trial of Ad26.COV2.S vaccine versus placebo. The V call is TRBV5-1, the J call TRBJ1-4; 7 bases line up with TRBD1. CDR3 amino acids: CASSASLGQYNEKLFF. The DNA for the CDR3 is TGCGCCAGCAGCGCCTCGTTGGGACAGTATAATGAAAAACTGTTTTTT.